Each of the 21 T cell receptor beta chains below was sequenced from the same sample in a study of lymphopenia after photon versus proton radiotherapy (dated by TCRdb to the late 2010s). The library was prepared using the immunoSEQ multiplex PCR assay. Imported from immuneACCESS, the table was reduced by TCRdb to in-frame sequences with V and J called. These copies leave out some clones; in studies compared against another copy, an unresolved V gene accounts for under half, and the cause of the remainder is not known. This sample has more than 70,000 clones in its table, and more than 70% of those were observed once. The top ten clones comprise over 1.2% of the sample. The source material was peripheral blood, sampled from a patient treated with proton-based radiotherapy. The receptors were sampled from a man in his 60s with pancreatic cancer.

The rearrangement joins TRBV2 to TRBJ1-1, with D tentatively TRBD1 (5 bases). The CDR3 covers 15 residues. Trimming pared 4 bases from V and 3 bases from J, leaving 15 bases between. From germline, CDR1 is SNHLY and CDR2 FYNNEI. CDR3 sequence: CASSAPRGIDTEAFF. Here the CDR3 DNA reads TGTGCCAGCAGTGCTCCGCGGGGGATAGACACTGAAGCTTTCTTT.

The chain couples TRBV20-1 to TRBJ2-3, with 8 bases fitting TRBD1. This CDR3 region has 11 residues. The V segment lost 5 bases and the J segment 10 bases; nucleotides outside the gene matches: 5. The germline gives CDR1 DFQATT, CDR2 SNEGSKA (reference sequence). The CDR3: CSAHGQGPQYF. The CDR3 bases are TGCAGTGCTCACGGACAGGGACCGCAGTATTTT.

The genes are TRBV7-2 and TRBJ1-5; no reliable D call. This CDR3 spans 17 amino acids. Germline CDR1 is SGHTA and CDR2 is FQGNSA. Between the trimmed V and J ends, which lost 5 bases and 2 bases, there was a span of 19 bases. The CDR3 DNA reads as TGTGCCAGCAGCATAACGGGATTCCCGACGGGCAATCAGCCCCAGCATTTT. It is translated as CASSITGFPTGNQPQHF.

This sequence joins TRBV5-1 and TRBJ2-1; 8 bases are shared with TRBD1. The V gene end was trimmed by 2 bases and the J gene end by 5 bases; junction bases not matched to a gene: 9. The CDR3 consists of 16 residues. Germline V gene data show CDR1 as SGHRS and CDR2 as YFSETQ. CDR3 in DNA: TGCGCCAGCAGCTTTAGTGCAGGGGGCACAAACAATGAGCAGTTCTTC. This gives the protein CASSFSAGGTNNEQFF. The whole variable domain, filled in from reference TRBV5-1 and TRBJ2-1, reads KAGVTQTPRYLIKTRGQQVTLSCSPISGHRSVSWYQQTPGQGLQFLFEYFSETQRNKGNFPGRFSGRQFSNSRSEMNVSTLELGDSALYLCASSFSAGGTNNEQFFGPGTRLTVL.

V is TRBV9 and J is TRBJ2-1, with TRBD1 identical over 7 bases. The germline CDR1 and CDR2 sequences are SGDLS and YYNGEE. The CDR3 spans 16 residues. V was clipped by 4 bases and J by 4 bases; unmatched bases: 11. The chain's CDR3 is CASSLRGQTEYNEQFF. CDR3 nucleotide sequence: TGTGCCAGCAGCCTTCGGGGACAGACAGAGTACAATGAGCAGTTCTTC.

The CDR3 here is CASSLGQNQPQHF. DNA for the CDR3: TGTGCCAGCTCACTGGGACAGAATCAGCCCCAGCATTTT. The J gene is TRBJ1-5, the V gene TRBV18, with TRBD1 identical over 7 bases. The V and J ends lost 4 bases and 4 bases, in that order; junction bases with no gene match: 1. The germline V gene has CDR1 KGHSH and CDR2 LQKENI. This CDR3 contains 13 residues.

J is TRBJ1-1 and V is TRBV11-2; D unresolved. Trimming removed 1 base at V and 3 bases at J, with 12 bases between. This CDR3 region has 15 residues. Germline V lookup: CDR1 SGHAT, CDR2 FQNNGV. For the CDR3, the DNA is TGTGCCAGCAGCTTAGCCCATGGGATATACACTGAAGCTTTCTTT. Translated: CASSLAHGIYTEAFF.

The chain is built from TRBV25-1 and TRBJ2-1; 10 bases line up with TRBD2. The V segment lost 7 bases and the J segment 0 bases; nucleotides outside the gene matches: 0. This CDR3 has 14 residues. The V gene's germline CDR1 is MGHDK and CDR2 SYGVNS. The CDR3 protein is CASTSGSSYNEQFF. The CDR3 nucleotides read TGTGCCAGCACTAGCGGGAGCTCCTACAATGAGCAGTTCTTC.

The rearrangement links TRBV28 to TRBJ2-3; D is uncertain. The V and J ends lost 3 bases and 3 bases respectively, with 13 bases between them. The CDR3 runs 15 residues. Per the germline V gene, CDR1 is MDHEN and CDR2 is SYDVKM. Here the CDR3 DNA reads TGTGCCAGCAGTTTTAGGAAAGGCAGTACAGATACGCAGTATTTT. The encoded protein is CASSFRKGSTDTQYF.

The chain joins TRBV9 to TRBJ2-2; D remains unclear. V lost 1 base, J lost 0 bases, and 10 bases lay in between. This CDR3 is 16 amino acids long. The germline gives CDR1 SGDLS, CDR2 YYNGEE. The CDR3 protein is CASSVKPDTNTGELFF. In nucleotides, the CDR3 is TGTGCCAGCAGCGTAAAGCCCGACACGAACACCGGGGAGCTGTTTTTT.

J is TRBJ2-7 and V is TRBV18; 8 bases are a match to TRBD1. The germline CDR1 and CDR2 sequences are KGHSH and LQKENI. J gave up 1 base and V 6 bases, and 8 bases lay outside the gene matches. This CDR3 spans 15 amino acids. The CDR3 region is CASSPGQGRSYEQYF. In nucleotides, the CDR3 is TGTGCCAGCTCTCCTGGACAGGGAAGGTCCTACGAGCAGTACTTC.

The chain has TRBV7-3 and TRBJ2-3; TRBD2 matches 9 bases. The CDR3 extends over 15 amino acids. CDR1 and CDR2 from the germline V gene are SGHTA and FQGTGA. Trimming removed 2 bases from V and 3 bases from J; junction bases left unmatched: 3. CDR3 loop: CASSLAGGRTDTQYF. DNA of the CDR3: TGTGCCAGCAGCTTAGCGGGAGGGCGAACAGATACGCAGTATTTT.

V usage is TRBV10-3 and J usage is TRBJ2-3; TRBD1 or TRBD2 may be the D gene (6 bases each). The V gene lost 7 bases and the J gene lost 4 bases, with 15 bases spanning the gap. This CDR3 is 14 amino acids long. Germline CDR1 reads ENHRY; CDR2 reads SYGVKD. The CDR3 bases are TGTGCCATCAAGGGGGACCGGGGGCCAGATACGCAGTATTTT. Translating gives CAIKGDRGPDTQYF.

V and J are TRBV11-3 and TRBJ2-2; the match to TRBD1 covers 7 bases. The CDR3 loop spans 16 amino acids. Germline loops: CDR1 SGHNT, CDR2 YENEEA. The J segment lost 1 base and the V segment lost 1 base, leaving 3 bases of the junction unmatched. The CDR3 nucleotides are TGTGCCAGCAGCTTAGGGGGGACAGAGAACACCGGGGAGCTGTTTTTT. This sequence encodes CASSLGGTENTGELFF.

The chain is built from TRBV11-2 and TRBJ2-7; D perhaps matches TRBD1 (5 bases). Germline V gene data show CDR1 as SGHAT and CDR2 as FQNNGV. Trimming removed 4 bases at V and 3 bases at J, with 10 bases between. The CDR3 sequence is 13 residues long. In DNA, the CDR3 is TGTGCCAGCAGCTCGGACACTGACTACGAGCAGTACTTC. Protein product: CASSSDTDYEQYF.

The count of this clone is one. This sequence joins TRBV11-2 and TRBJ2-3; D perhaps matches TRBD2 (5 bases). The CDR3 consists of 17 residues. Between the trimmed V and J ends, which lost 1 base and 3 bases, there was a span of 17 bases. CDR1 is SGHAT, CDR2 FQNNGV, per germline. CDR3 in amino acids: CASSLGGLRTGTDTQYF. As DNA, the CDR3 is TGTGCCAGCAGCTTAGGAGGTCTTCGGACGGGAACAGATACGCAGTATTTT.

This sequence joins TRBV29-1 and TRBJ1-2; D might be TRBD1 (5 bases). This CDR3 is built from 14 residues. The germline CDR1 and CDR2 sequences are SQVTM and ANQGSEA. V lost 7 bases to trimming and J lost 6 bases, with 21 bases between them. CDR3 protein: CSATPAGTRDGYTF. Written as DNA, the CDR3 is TGCAGCGCGACCCCGGCCGGGACCCGGGATGGCTACACCTTC.

This clone was detected only once. The chain carries TRBV5-4 and TRBJ2-7; D gene ambiguous. Trimming shortened V by 4 bases and J by 0 bases, and 8 bases separated the two germline ends. The CDR3 has 13 residues. The germline V gene has CDR1 SGHNT and CDR2 YYREEE (reference sequence). The CDR3 loop reads CASSRSDSYEQYF. Here the CDR3 DNA reads TGTGCCAGCAGCCGTTCCGACTCCTACGAGCAGTACTTC.

The chain employs TRBV5-5 and TRBJ2-2; D may be TRBD1 or TRBD2 (5 bases each). V lost 4 bases to trimming and J lost 6 bases, with 25 bases between them. This CDR3 comprises 18 residues. Germline assignment: CDR1 SGHKS and CDR2 YYEKEE (reference sequence). CDR3 nucleotides: TGTGCCAGCAGCCCTTACTTCAGGGACCGAGTCGTGGCCGGGGAGCTGTTTTTT. This codes for CASSPYFRDRVVAGELFF.

V is TRBV5-1 and J is TRBJ2-2, with 10 bases that match TRBD2. V lost 4 bases to trimming and J lost 5 bases; unmatched junction nucleotides: 8. This CDR3 region has 16 residues. Germline V CDR1 and CDR2: SGHRS, YFSETQ. The CDR3 region is CASSGLAEGGTGELFF. CDR3 nucleotide sequence: TGCGCCAGCAGCGGACTAGCGGAGGGCGGTACCGGGGAGCTGTTTTTT.

The rearrangement joins TRBV7-9 to TRBJ2-4, with 7 bases aligning to TRBD1. CDR1 and CDR2 from the germline V gene are SEHNR and FQNEAQ (reference sequence). V lost 1 base and J lost 9; bases outside the gene matches: 3. This CDR3 region has 13 residues. In DNA, the CDR3 is TGTGCCAGCAGCTTAGGACAGGGATCCATTCAGTACTTC. Amino acid sequence: CASSLGQGSIQYF.